These 20 T cell receptor beta chains came from one sample sequenced in a study of cytomegalovirus exposure and HLA in healthy donors. A multiplex PCR was run with 60 Vbeta primers and 13 Jbeta primers. Profiling relied on immunoSEQ multiplex PCR, and the TCRdb table lists in-frame clones only, not all of them. The sample records 150,000 to 200,000 clones, more than 75% being singletons. Sequenced sample: PBMCs. These receptors originate from a woman aged 18-29 years in good health and CMV-seronegative.

The V and J genes are TRBV25-1 and TRBJ1-2; 7 nucleotides agree with TRBD1. The V and J ends lost 6 bases and 0 bases, in that order; junction bases with no gene match: 1. Germline-derived CDR1 and CDR2 are MGHDK and SYGVNS. This CDR3 has 13 amino acids. The CDR3 region is CASRGQANYGYTF. The CDR3 bases are TGTGCCAGCAGAGGACAGGCTAACTATGGCTACACCTTC.

The V and J genes are TRBV7-9 and TRBJ1-2; weak D call: TRBD1 (6 bases). The CDR3 runs 14 residues. Germline CDR1 reads SEHNR; CDR2 reads FQNEAQ (reference sequence). Trimming left V 7 bases short and J 4 bases short, with 16 bases between. CDR3 DNA sequence: TGTGCCAGCACATTCGGGGGCGGGGGCTATGGCTACACCTTC. This sequence encodes CASTFGGGGYGYTF.

The genes are TRBV6-6 and TRBJ1-5; 8 bases match TRBD1. Germline values: CDR1 MNHNY, CDR2 SVGAGI (reference sequence). This CDR3 spans 15 amino acids. V lost 2 bases, J lost 6 bases, and 6 bases stayed unmatched. The chain's CDR3 is CASSYPRTGIQPQHF. CDR3 in DNA: TGTGCCAGCAGTTACCCCAGGACAGGGATTCAGCCCCAGCATTTT.

V usage is TRBV5-5 and J usage is TRBJ2-2; D gene unclear. The CDR3 is 16 amino acids. From germline, CDR1 is SGHKS and CDR2 YYEKEE (reference sequence). V lost 6 bases and J lost 0, with 15 bases in between. The CDR3 is CASKLLTISNTGELFF. DNA for the CDR3: TGTGCCAGCAAACTATTAACAATTTCGAACACCGGGGAGCTGTTTTTT.

This sequence joins TRBV9 and TRBJ2-1; 9 nucleotides align to TRBD1. J gave up 2 bases and V 4 bases, and 4 bases lay outside the gene matches. CDR1 and CDR2 (germline): SGDLS, YYNGEE. The CDR3 covers 15 residues. The CDR3 DNA sequence: TGTGCCAGCAGCCCGGGACAGGGCCCCTACAATGAGCAGTTCTTC. It specifies CASSPGQGPYNEQFF.

The gene calls are TRBV28 and TRBJ1-4; a possible D gene is TRBD1 (5 bases). V lost 4 bases, J lost 7 bases, and 13 bases lay in between. The germline CDR1 and CDR2 sequences are MDHEN and SYDVKM. The CDR3 runs 14 residues. This chain's CDR3 is CASSSDTLSEKLFF. CDR3 DNA: TGTGCCAGCAGTTCGGACACCCTGAGTGAAAAACTGTTTTTT.

The gene calls are TRBV6-5 and TRBJ2-7, with TRBD1 as a possible D gene (6 bases). This CDR3 is built from 14 residues. Trimming pared 9 bases from V and 4 bases from J, leaving 19 bases between. Germline values: CDR1 MNHEY, CDR2 SVGAGI. Written as DNA, the CDR3 is TGTGCCAGTACTCTCTCCTGGGACACGTACGAGCAGTACTTC. It translates to CASTLSWDTYEQYF.

The CDR3 DNA reads TGCAGCGTTGAAGTCACAGCATATGGCTACACCTTC. The encoded protein is CSVEVTAYGYTF. V gene TRBV29-1 combines with J gene TRBJ1-2, with D uncertain. The CDR3 is 12 residues long. Germline lookup yields CDR1 SQVTM and CDR2 ANQGSEA. The V end was cut by 1 base, the J end by 5 bases, with 8 bases between.

The chain uses TRBV15 and TRBJ1-2; 10 bases align to TRBD1. CDR1 is LNHNV, CDR2 YYDKDF, per germline (reference sequence). The V and J ends lost 3 bases and 9 bases, in that order; junction bases with no gene match: 4. The CDR3 extends over 13 amino acids. This CDR3 is CATSSRTGGSYTF. The CDR3 DNA reads as TGTGCCACCAGCAGTAGGACAGGGGGGAGCTACACCTTC.

V is TRBV9 and J is TRBJ2-1; 8 positions agree with TRBD2. V was clipped by 4 bases and J by 4 bases; unmatched bases: 13. CDR3 length: 17 amino acids. Germline V gene lookup returns CDR1 SGDLS and CDR2 YYNGEE. CDR3 sequence (DNA): TGTGCCAGCAGCACCCCCCGGGGGGGGTTTGTGTACAATGAGCAGTTCTTC. Residues: CASSTPRGGFVYNEQFF.

The chain employs TRBV6-1 and TRBJ1-1; tentative D call: TRBD1 (5 bases). Germline CDR1 and CDR2: MNHNS and SASEGT. Trimming left V 6 bases short and J 2 bases short, with 7 bases between. The CDR3 totals 12 residues. The CDR3 nucleotides are TGTGCCAGCAGCGGGGGTAACACTGAAGCTTTCTTT. Translating it yields CASSGGNTEAFF.

V is TRBV28 and J is TRBJ2-7; the D gene is possibly TRBD1 (6 bases). The CDR3 has 13 residues. V was shortened by 3 bases and J by 3 bases, with 9 bases between the two germline ends. From germline, CDR1 is MDHEN and CDR2 SYDVKM. The DNA for the CDR3 is TGTGCCAGCAGTTTCGAGGGGGTCTACGAGCAGTACTTC. The encoded protein is CASSFEGVYEQYF.

The V gene is TRBV6-4, the J gene TRBJ1-1; D unclear. The ends were cut back, 4 bases at V and 1 base at J, with 7 bases in the middle. Germline V gene data show CDR1 as MRHNA and CDR2 as SNTAGT. The CDR3 totals 13 residues. The CDR3 spells CASSGGRNTEAFF. As DNA, the CDR3 is TGTGCCAGCAGTGGCGGAAGGAACACTGAAGCTTTCTTT.

The rearrangement joins TRBV5-4 to TRBJ1-2; 7 nucleotides line up with TRBD1. Germline CDR1 reads SGHNT; CDR2 reads YYREEE (reference sequence). The CDR3 covers 15 residues. V gave up 6 bases and J gave up 1 base; unmatched junction bases: 9. Here the CDR3 DNA reads TGTGCCAGCACCCAAGACAGGGCCCTTAACTATGGCTACACCTTC. Its translation: CASTQDRALNYGYTF. The full variable domain, completed using reference TRBV5-4 and TRBJ1-2, is ETGVTQSPTHLIKTRGQQVTLRCSSQSGHNTVSWYQQALGQGPQFIFQYYREEENGRGNFPPRFSGLQFPNYSSELNVNALELDDSALYLCASTQDRALNYGYTFGSGTRLTVV.

The V gene is TRBV9, the J gene TRBJ1-2; 8 nucleotides agree with TRBD1. J lost 6 bases, V lost 5 bases, and 6 bases had no gene match. Germline CDR1 and CDR2: SGDLS and YYNGEE. This CDR3 has 13 residues. This CDR3 is CASRVSGGDGYTF. The CDR3 DNA follows: TGTGCCAGCAGGGTGTCAGGGGGCGATGGCTACACCTTC. Full variable domain (outside the CDR3, taken from reference TRBV9 and TRBJ1-2): DSGVTQTPKHLITATGQRVTLRCSPRSGDLSVYWYQQSLDQGLQFLIQYYNGEERAKGNILERFSAQQFPDLHSELNLSSLELGDSALYFCASRVSGGDGYTFGSGTRLTVV.

This chain connects TRBV5-4 to TRBJ1-1; D is ambiguous. Deletions cut 5 bases from V and 3 bases from J, with 11 bases between. The CDR3 is 13 amino acids. CDR1 is SGHNT and CDR2 is YYREEE in the germline V gene (reference sequence). The CDR3 protein is CASRPREYTEAFF. In DNA, the CDR3 is TGTGCCAGCAGGCCCCGGGAATACACTGAAGCTTTCTTT.

The chain links TRBV7-2 to TRBJ1-2; 10 bases are shared with TRBD1. This CDR3 region has 14 residues. Germline V gene data show CDR1 as SGHTA and CDR2 as FQGNSA. After removal of 5 bases from V and 4 bases from J, the junction contained 4 bases not matched to a gene. The CDR3 here is CASSPDRGIYGYTF. DNA for the CDR3: TGTGCCAGCAGCCCGGACAGGGGGATCTATGGCTACACCTTC.

The chain links TRBV2 to TRBJ1-1, with 10 bases matching TRBD1. Germline lookup yields CDR1 SNHLY and CDR2 FYNNEI. CDR3 size: 14 residues. With V trimmed by 6 bases and J by 2 bases, 3 bases remained unmatched. CDR3 protein: CASRRDRGNTEAFF. CDR3 DNA: TGTGCCAGCAGGCGGGACAGGGGAAACACTGAAGCTTTCTTT. The full variable domain, in which reference TRBV2 and TRBJ1-1 provide the parts outside the CDR3, is EPEVTQTPSHQVTQMGQEVILRCVPISNHLYFYWYRQILGQKVEFLVSFYNNEISEKSEIFDDQFSVERPDGSNFTLKIRSTKLEDSAMYFCASRRDRGNTEAFFGQGTRLTVV.

The J gene is TRBJ1-1, the V gene TRBV14, with D perhaps matching TRBD1 (6 bases). Trimming cost V 5 bases and J 7 bases, with 20 bases left between them. The CDR3 has 15 amino acids. Germline-derived CDR1 and CDR2 are SGHDN and FVKESK. The CDR3 DNA reads TGTGCCAGCAGCTTAGGGCAGGGGTTTCATTTTGAAGCTTTCTTT. It encodes CASSLGQGFHFEAFF. Filled out from reference TRBV14 and TRBJ1-1, the complete variable domain reads EAGVTQFPSHSVIEKGQTVTLRCDPISGHDNLYWYRRVMGKEIKFLLHFVKESKQDESGMPNNRFLAERTGGTYSTLKVQPAELEDSGVYFCASSLGQGFHFEAFFGQGTRLTVV.

This rearrangement joins TRBV10-3 to TRBJ2-3; 10 positions agree with TRBD2. Germline values: CDR1 ENHRY, CDR2 SYGVKD. V was clipped by 6 bases and J by 2 bases; unmatched bases: 8. There are 16 residues in the CDR3. The CDR3 nucleotides read TGTGCCATCAGCGCTACTAGCGGGGTCTCCACAGATACGCAGTATTTT. It codes for CAISATSGVSTDTQYF.